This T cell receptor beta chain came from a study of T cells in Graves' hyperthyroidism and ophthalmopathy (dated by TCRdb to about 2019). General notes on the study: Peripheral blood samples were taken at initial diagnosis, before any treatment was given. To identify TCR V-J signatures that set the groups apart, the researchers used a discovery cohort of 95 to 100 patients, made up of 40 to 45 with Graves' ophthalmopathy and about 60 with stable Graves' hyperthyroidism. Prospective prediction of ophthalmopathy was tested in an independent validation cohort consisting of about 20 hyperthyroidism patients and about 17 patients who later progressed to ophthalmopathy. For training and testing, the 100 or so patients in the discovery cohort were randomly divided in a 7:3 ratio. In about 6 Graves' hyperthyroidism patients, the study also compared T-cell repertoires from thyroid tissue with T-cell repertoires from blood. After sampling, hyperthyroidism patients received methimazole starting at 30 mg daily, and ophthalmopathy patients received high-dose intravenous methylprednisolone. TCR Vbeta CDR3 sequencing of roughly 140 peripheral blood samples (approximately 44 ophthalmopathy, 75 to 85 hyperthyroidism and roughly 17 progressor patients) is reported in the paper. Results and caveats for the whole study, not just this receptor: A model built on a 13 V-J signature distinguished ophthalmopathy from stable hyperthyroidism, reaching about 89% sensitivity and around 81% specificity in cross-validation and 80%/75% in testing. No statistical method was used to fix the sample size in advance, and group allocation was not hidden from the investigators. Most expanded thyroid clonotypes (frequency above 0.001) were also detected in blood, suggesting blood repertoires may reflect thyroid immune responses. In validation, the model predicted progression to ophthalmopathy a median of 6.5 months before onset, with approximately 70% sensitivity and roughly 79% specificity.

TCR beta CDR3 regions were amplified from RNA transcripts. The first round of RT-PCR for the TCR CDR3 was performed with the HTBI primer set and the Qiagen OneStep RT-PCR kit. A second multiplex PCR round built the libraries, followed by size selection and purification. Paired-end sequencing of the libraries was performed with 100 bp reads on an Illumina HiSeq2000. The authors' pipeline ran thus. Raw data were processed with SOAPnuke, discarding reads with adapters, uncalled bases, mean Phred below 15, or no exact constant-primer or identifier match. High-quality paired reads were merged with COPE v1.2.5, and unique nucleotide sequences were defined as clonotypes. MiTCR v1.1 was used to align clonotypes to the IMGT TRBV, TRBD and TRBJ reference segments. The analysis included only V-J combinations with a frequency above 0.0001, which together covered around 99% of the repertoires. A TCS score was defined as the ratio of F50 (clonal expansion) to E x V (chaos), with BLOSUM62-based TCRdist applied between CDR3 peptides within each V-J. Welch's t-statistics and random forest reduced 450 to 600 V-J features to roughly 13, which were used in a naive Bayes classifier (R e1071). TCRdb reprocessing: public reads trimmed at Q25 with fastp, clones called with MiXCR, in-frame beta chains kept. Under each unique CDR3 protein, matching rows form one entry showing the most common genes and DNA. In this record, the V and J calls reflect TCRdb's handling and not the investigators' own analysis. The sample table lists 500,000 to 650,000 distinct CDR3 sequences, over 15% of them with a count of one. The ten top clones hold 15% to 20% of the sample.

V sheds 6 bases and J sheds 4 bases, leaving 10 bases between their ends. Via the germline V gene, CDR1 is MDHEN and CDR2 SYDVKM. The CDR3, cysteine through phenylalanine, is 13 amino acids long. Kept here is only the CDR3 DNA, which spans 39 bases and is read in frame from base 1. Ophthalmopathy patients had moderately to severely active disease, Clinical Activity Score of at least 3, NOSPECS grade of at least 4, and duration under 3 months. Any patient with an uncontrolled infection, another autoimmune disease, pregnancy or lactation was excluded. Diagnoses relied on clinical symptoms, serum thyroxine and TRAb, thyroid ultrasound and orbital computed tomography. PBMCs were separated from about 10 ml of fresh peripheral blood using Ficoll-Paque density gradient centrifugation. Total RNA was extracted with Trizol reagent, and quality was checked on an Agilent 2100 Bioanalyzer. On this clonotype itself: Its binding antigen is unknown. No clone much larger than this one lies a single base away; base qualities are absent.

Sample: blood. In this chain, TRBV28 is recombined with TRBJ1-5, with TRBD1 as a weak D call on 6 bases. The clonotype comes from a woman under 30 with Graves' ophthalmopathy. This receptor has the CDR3 CASRGQTNQPQHF. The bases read TGTGCCAGCAGAGGACAGACTAATCAGCCCCAGCATTTT.